Listed here are 29 T cell receptor beta chains from one sample, sequenced in a study of blood T cell repertoires in COVID-19. Some clones are missing from TCRdb's copy, which holds only in-frame ones; the method was immunoSEQ multiplex PCR. The repertoire holds around 100,000 clones, with about 89% as singletons. The sample consisted of peripheral blood. All receptors come from a man between 45 and 60 years old with acute or convalescent COVID-19.

The rearrangement links TRBV7-2 to TRBJ2-2; possibly TRBD2 for D (6 bases). In germline, CDR1 is SGHTA, CDR2 FQGNSA. This CDR3 comprises 17 residues. V was shortened by 5 bases and J by 1 base, with 17 bases between the two germline ends. CDR3 bases: TGTGCCAGCAGCCCAGCATTGGCGGGGCTGAACACCGGGGAGCTGTTTTTT. Residues: CASSPALAGLNTGELFF.

The V gene is TRBV27, the J gene TRBJ1-2; 9 bases align to TRBD1. Trimming took 2 bases from V and 4 from J; bases not matched to a gene: 20. CDR1 MNHEY and CDR2 SMNVEV come from the germline V gene (reference sequence). CDR3 length: 20 residues. This CDR3 is CASSLRLVPGQGLVLYGYTF. The CDR3 nucleotides are TGTGCCAGCAGTTTACGCCTCGTCCCGGGACAGGGACTGGTGCTCTATGGCTACACCTTC.

The chain employs TRBV28 and TRBJ2-6; 7 bases are a match to TRBD2. This CDR3 is 17 amino acids long. V gave up 4 bases and J gave up 0 bases; unmatched junction bases: 6. Germline CDR1 is MDHEN and CDR2 is SYDVKM. The DNA of the CDR3 is TGTGCCAGCAGTTACTATGCTAGCGGCTCTGGGGCCAACGTCCTGACTTTC. It translates to CASSYYASGSGANVLTF. The full variable domain, its missing parts supplied by reference TRBV28 and TRBJ2-6, is DVKVTQSSRYLVKRTGEKVFLECVQDMDHENMFWYRQDPGLGLRLIYFSYDVKMKEKGDIPEGYSVSREKKERFSLILESASTNQTSMYLCASSYYASGSGANVLTFGAGSRLTVL.

The chain couples TRBV5-1 to TRBJ2-7; 8 nucleotides align to TRBD2. The V gene end was trimmed by 0 bases and the J gene end by 0 bases; junction bases not matched to a gene: 5. The CDR3 is 16 residues long. CDR1 SGHRS and CDR2 YFSETQ come from the germline V gene. The DNA of the CDR3 is TGCGCCAGCAGCTTGGATTCGGGAGGGAGCTCCTACGAGCAGTACTTC. Protein sequence: CASSLDSGGSSYEQYF.

This clone was found a few times. The chain combines TRBV5-1 with TRBJ2-7, with D possibly matching TRBD2 (7 bases). CDR1 SGHRS and CDR2 YFSETQ come from the germline V gene. CDR3 length equals 12 residues. V shed 7 bases and J shed 5 bases, with 13 bases lying between them. The CDR3 is CASRGGGDEQYF. CDR3 nucleotides: TGCGCCAGCCGGGGAGGGGGTGACGAGCAGTACTTC. Using reference TRBV5-1 and TRBJ2-7 for the parts outside the CDR3, the full variable domain is KAGVTQTPRYLIKTRGQQVTLSCSPISGHRSVSWYQQTPGQGLQFLFEYFSETQRNKGNFPGRFSGRQFSNSRSEMNVSTLELGDSALYLCASRGGGDEQYFGPGTRLTVT.

The chain recombines TRBV24-1 with TRBJ2-1, with 9 positions matching TRBD2. CDR3 length: 15 amino acids. Trimming removed 6 bases from V and 7 bases from J; junction bases left unmatched: 9. Germline CDR1 and CDR2: KGHDR and SFDVKD. This CDR3 is CATSLQAGGRNEQFF. CDR3 DNA: TGTGCCACCAGTCTCCAAGCGGGAGGTAGAAATGAGCAGTTCTTC.

The rearrangement uses TRBV6-5 and TRBJ2-7, with TRBD2 matching 10 bases. This CDR3 comprises 15 residues. The J segment lost 6 bases and the V segment lost 7 bases, leaving 12 bases of the junction unmatched. Germline CDR1 and CDR2: MNHEY and SVGAGI. The CDR3 coding sequence is TGTGCCAGCAAGAACCCTAGCGGGAGTAATGGCGAGCAGTACTTC. This encodes CASKNPSGSNGEQYF.

V gene TRBV2 combines with J gene TRBJ2-4; weak D call: TRBD2 (6 bases). V was pared by 4 bases and J by 3 bases, with 10 bases between. The CDR3 contains 14 residues. Germline V gives CDR1 SNHLY, CDR2 FYNNEI. The CDR3 is CASSGSSVKNIQYF. The CDR3 coding sequence is TGTGCCAGCAGTGGGTCTAGCGTCAAAAACATTCAGTACTTC.

V is TRBV5-7 and J is TRBJ1-2; TRBD1 aligns across 10 bases. TRBV5-7 is known as an ORF, though its function is uncertain. CDR3 size: 14 residues. With V trimmed by 1 base and J by 6 bases, 3 bases remained unmatched. The CDR3 protein is CASSLRTGGDGYTF. CDR3 in DNA: TGTGCCAGCAGCTTGAGGACAGGGGGAGATGGCTACACCTTC.

The chain employs TRBV5-1 and TRBJ2-2, with a tentative D call TRBD1 (6 bases). The CDR3 length is 15 residues. Looked up from germline, CDR1 is SGHRS and CDR2 is YFSETQ. Deletions cut 8 bases from V and 4 bases from J, with 18 bases between. The CDR3, as DNA: TGCGCCAGTCTTCCAAGAGTAGGGGGCACCGGGGAGCTGTTTTTT. This translates into CASLPRVGGTGELFF.

This chain uses TRBV9 with TRBJ2-7; D is unresolved. V gave up 0 bases and J gave up 4 bases, with 8 bases separating them. The CDR3 consists of 13 residues. Germline-derived CDR1 and CDR2 are SGDLS and YYNGEE. The CDR3 region is CASSVVFLYEQYF. The DNA of the CDR3 is TGTGCCAGCAGCGTAGTATTTTTGTACGAGCAGTACTTC.

As to this clone: This sample also contains other DNA sequences that code for the same CDR3. V gene TRBV30 combines with J gene TRBJ1-4, with 7 bases aligning to TRBD1. From germline, CDR1 is GTSNPN and CDR2 SVGIG (reference sequence). The ends lost 3 bases at V and 7 bases at J; junction bases unmatched: 11. There are 15 residues in the CDR3. The CDR3 loop reads CAWSRGQARGEKLFF. CDR3 sequence (DNA): TGTGCCTGGAGCCGCGGACAGGCGCGGGGTGAAAAACTGTTTTTT.

This clone was picked up a small number of times. The chain uses TRBV6-6 and TRBJ2-7; 8 nucleotides align to TRBD2. V lost 6 bases to trimming and J lost 6 bases; unmatched junction nucleotides: 13. The length of the CDR3 is 15 residues. Germline CDR1 and CDR2: MNHNY and SVGAGI (reference sequence). CDR3 loop: CASSLTSAQASEQYF. In DNA form, the CDR3 reads TGTGCCAGCAGCCTGACTAGCGCCCAGGCGTCCGAGCAGTACTTC.

This chain links TRBV2 with TRBJ1-2; unclear D gene. Trimming took off 2 bases at V and 0 bases at J, with 25 bases between the two ends. The germline gives CDR1 SNHLY, CDR2 FYNNEI. The CDR3 totals 20 residues. The CDR3 loop is CASSELSLAGNLNPNYGYTF. CDR3 bases: TGTGCCAGCAGTGAATTGTCGCTGGCAGGAAACTTAAACCCTAACTATGGCTACACCTTC.

The chain combines TRBV7-9 with TRBJ2-2; 7 nucleotides agree with TRBD2. The germline V gene has CDR1 SEHNR and CDR2 FQNEAQ (reference sequence). The J segment lost 4 bases and the V segment lost 3 bases, leaving 5 bases of the junction unmatched. This CDR3 region has 15 residues. CDR3 bases: TGTGCCAGCAGCTTTAACCGGGAGGTCACCGGGGAGCTGTTTTTT. This translates into CASSFNREVTGELFF. Looking up the rest from reference TRBV7-9 and TRBJ2-2 gives the full variable domain: DTGVSQNPRHKITKRGQNVTFRCDPISEHNRLYWYRQTLGQGPEFLTYFQNEAQLEKSRLLSDRFSAERPKGSFSTLEIQRTEQGDSAMYLCASSFNREVTGELFFGEGSRLTVL.

This clone was observed a single time. The chain has TRBV28 and TRBJ2-7; 11 positions match TRBD2. The germline V gene encodes CDR1 MDHEN and CDR2 SYDVKM. The CDR3 extends over 16 amino acids. Trimming at V came to 4 bases and at J to 3 bases, leaving 8 bases not matched to a gene. CDR3 nucleotide sequence: TGTGCCAGCAGTTCGTTCTGGACTAGCGGGCACTACGAGCAGTACTTC. Its protein product is CASSSFWTSGHYEQYF. Drawing the rest from reference TRBV28 and TRBJ2-7, the complete variable domain is DVKVTQSSRYLVKRTGEKVFLECVQDMDHENMFWYRQDPGLGLRLIYFSYDVKMKEKGDIPEGYSVSREKKERFSLILESASTNQTSMYLCASSSFWTSGHYEQYFGPGTRLTVT.

This clone has a handful of counts. This sequence joins TRBV5-6 and TRBJ2-1, with 7 bases lining up with TRBD2. CDR3 size: 16 residues. Germline CDR1 is SGHDT and CDR2 is YYEEEE. Trimming took 0 bases from V and 6 from J; bases not matched to a gene: 9. This chain's CDR3 is CASSLVIAGEGNEQFF. CDR3 nucleotides: TGTGCCAGCAGCTTGGTTATTGCGGGAGAGGGCAATGAGCAGTTCTTC.

V and J are TRBV24-1 and TRBJ2-1, with 12 positions matching TRBD2. Trimming took 4 bases from V and 8 from J; bases not matched to a gene: 8. The germline V gene encodes CDR1 KGHDR and CDR2 SFDVKD. This CDR3 is 16 amino acids long. The CDR3 DNA reads as TGTGCCACCAGTGACCCGGGACTAGCGGGTTTCGATGAGCAGTTCTTC. It specifies CATSDPGLAGFDEQFF.

The chain is built from TRBV3-1 (or the pseudogene TRBV3-2) and TRBJ2-5; D is possibly TRBD2 (6 bases). Deletions cut 5 bases from V and 2 bases from J, with 12 bases between. CDR1 and CDR2 from the germline V gene are LGHDT and YNNKEL (reference sequence). This CDR3 is built from 14 residues. The CDR3 DNA is TGTGCCAGCAGCTCCCTGGGGGGTCAAGAGACCCAGTACTTC. Encoded protein: CASSSLGGQETQYF.

The chain joins TRBV5-1 to TRBJ1-4; perhaps TRBD1 as D (5 bases). The CDR3 has 16 amino acids. Looked up from germline, CDR1 is SGHRS and CDR2 is YFSETQ. V was pared by 2 bases and J by 3 bases, with 14 bases between. The DNA for the CDR3 is TGCGCCAGCAGCTTCCAACCAGGGATTTCTAATGAAAAACTGTTTTTT. It encodes CASSFQPGISNEKLFF.

This chain links TRBV28 with TRBJ2-2; possible D gene TRBD1, 5 bases. The V gene's germline CDR1 is MDHEN and CDR2 SYDVKM. V lost 5 bases, J lost 1 base, and 14 bases lay in between. This CDR3 region has 16 residues. CDR3 in DNA: TGTGCCAGCAGTCCTTCCGGACACCTGAACACCGGGGAGCTGTTTTTT. Translating it yields CASSPSGHLNTGELFF.

The CDR3 here is CASRVKGKLLAPLHF. CDR3 DNA: TGTGCCAGCAGGGTGAAGGGGAAGCTCCTGGCGCCCCTCCACTTT. The V gene is TRBV28, the J gene TRBJ1-6, with D possibly matching TRBD1 (5 bases). Per the germline V gene, CDR1 is MDHEN and CDR2 is SYDVKM. The CDR3 is made up of 15 amino acids. Deletions cut 6 bases from V and 13 bases from J, with 22 bases between.

V usage is TRBV25-1 and J usage is TRBJ2-1; 7 bases line up with TRBD2. CDR3 size: 13 residues. With 2 bases clipped from V and 8 bases from J, the junction kept 3 bases outside the gene matches. The germline gives CDR1 MGHDK, CDR2 SYGVNS. CDR3 loop: CASSEQGRDEQFF. The CDR3 DNA is TGTGCCAGCAGTGAACAAGGGAGGGATGAGCAGTTCTTC.

This clone was seen at least ten times. The gene calls are TRBV19 and TRBJ2-5; weak D call: TRBD2 (6 bases). V gave up 4 bases and J gave up 5 bases, with 20 bases separating them. This CDR3 spans 16 amino acids. CDR1 is LNHDA and CDR2 is SQIVND in the germline V gene (reference sequence). The CDR3 spells CASSTPPYGSGETQYF. The CDR3 DNA sequence: TGTGCCAGTAGTACTCCCCCCTACGGGAGCGGGGAGACCCAGTACTTC.

Only one count was recorded for this clone. The chain couples TRBV28 to TRBJ2-2; a possible D gene is TRBD2 (6 bases). This CDR3 contains 17 residues. Germline CDR1 is MDHEN and CDR2 is SYDVKM. V lost 2 bases and J lost 6, with 19 bases in between. This CDR3 reads CASSLPQGLPGAGELFF. The CDR3 DNA sequence: TGTGCCAGCAGTTTACCCCAGGGACTCCCGGGGGCCGGGGAGCTGTTTTTT. The variable domain in full, completed from reference TRBV28 and TRBJ2-2, reads DVKVTQSSRYLVKRTGEKVFLECVQDMDHENMFWYRQDPGLGLRLIYFSYDVKMKEKGDIPEGYSVSREKKERFSLILESASTNQTSMYLCASSLPQGLPGAGELFFGEGSRLTVL.

The chain carries TRBV21-1 and TRBJ2-1; the tabulated D call, TRBD2, remains unverified against the DNA. TRBV21-1 is listed as a pseudogene. The CDR3 sequence is 19 residues long. As DNA, the CDR3 is TGTGCCAGCAGCAAGGGCGGGACTAGCGGGGGAAGCTCCTACAATGAGCAGTTCTTC. Translation gives CASSKGGTSGGSSYNEQFF.

This CDR3 is CASSRGTGRGEQYF. The CDR3 DNA follows: TGTGCCAGCAGCCGCGGGACAGGGCGGGGCGAGCAGTACTTC. The V gene is TRBV5-8, the J gene TRBJ2-7, with 9 nucleotides matching TRBD1. The V gene's germline CDR1 is SGHTS and CDR2 YDEGEE. J was trimmed by 6 bases and V by 4 bases; bases with no gene match: 8. The CDR3 runs to 14 residues.

The CDR3: CASSPGQGADTEAFF. The DNA of the CDR3 is TGTGCCAGCAGCCCCGGACAGGGGGCTGACACTGAAGCTTTCTTT. The rearrangement uses TRBV7-9 and TRBJ1-1; 11 nucleotides line up with TRBD1. Germline trimming cut 5 bases from V and 3 bases from J; bases unmatched to any gene: 5. CDR1 is SEHNR, CDR2 FQNEAQ, per germline (reference sequence). This CDR3 is built from 15 residues.

The count of this clone is one. The chain is built from TRBV6-6 and TRBJ1-1; 7 bases line up with TRBD1. Germline CDR1 and CDR2: MNHNY and SVGAGI (reference sequence). The CDR3 is 11 residues long. V trimming: 4 bases; J trimming: 11 bases; junction bases outside the gene matches: 4. Written as DNA, the CDR3 is TGTGCCAGCAGTTCCACAGGGGCGGCTTTCTTT. This codes for CASSSTGAAFF.